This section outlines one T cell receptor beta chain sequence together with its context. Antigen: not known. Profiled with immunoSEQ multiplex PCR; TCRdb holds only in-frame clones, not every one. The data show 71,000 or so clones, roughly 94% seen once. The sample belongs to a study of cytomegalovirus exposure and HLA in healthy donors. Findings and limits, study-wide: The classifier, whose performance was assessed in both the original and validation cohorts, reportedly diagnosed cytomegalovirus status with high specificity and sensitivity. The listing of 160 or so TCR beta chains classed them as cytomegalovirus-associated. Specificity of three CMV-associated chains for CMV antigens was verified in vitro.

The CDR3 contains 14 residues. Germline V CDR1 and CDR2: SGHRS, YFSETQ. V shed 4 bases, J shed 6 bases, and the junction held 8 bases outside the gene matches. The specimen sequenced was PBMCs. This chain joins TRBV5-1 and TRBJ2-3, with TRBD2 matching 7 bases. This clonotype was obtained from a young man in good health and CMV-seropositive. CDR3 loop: CASSRGPGGDTQYF. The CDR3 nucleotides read TGCGCCAGCAGCCGGGGCCCGGGGGGTGATACGCAGTATTTT.